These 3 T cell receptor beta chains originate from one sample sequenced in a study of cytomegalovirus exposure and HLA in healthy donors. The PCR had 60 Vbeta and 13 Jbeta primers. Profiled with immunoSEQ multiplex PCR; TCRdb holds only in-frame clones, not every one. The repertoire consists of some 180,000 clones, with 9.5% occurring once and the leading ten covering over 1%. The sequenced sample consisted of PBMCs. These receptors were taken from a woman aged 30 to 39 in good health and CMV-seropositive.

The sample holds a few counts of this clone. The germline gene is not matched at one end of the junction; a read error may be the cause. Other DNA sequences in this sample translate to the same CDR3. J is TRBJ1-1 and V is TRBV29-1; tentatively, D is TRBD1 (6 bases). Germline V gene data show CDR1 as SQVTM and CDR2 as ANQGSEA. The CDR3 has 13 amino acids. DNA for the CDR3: TGCAGCGTTGGGAAGGGCAGGGGCACTGAAGCCTTCTTT. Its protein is CSVGKGRGTEAFF.

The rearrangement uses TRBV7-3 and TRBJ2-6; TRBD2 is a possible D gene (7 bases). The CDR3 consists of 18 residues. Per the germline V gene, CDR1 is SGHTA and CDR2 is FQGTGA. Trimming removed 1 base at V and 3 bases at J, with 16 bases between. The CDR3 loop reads CASSLNGGAGGGANVLTF. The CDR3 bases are TGTGCCAGCAGCTTAAATGGGGGGGCAGGCGGTGGGGCCAACGTCCTGACTTTC.

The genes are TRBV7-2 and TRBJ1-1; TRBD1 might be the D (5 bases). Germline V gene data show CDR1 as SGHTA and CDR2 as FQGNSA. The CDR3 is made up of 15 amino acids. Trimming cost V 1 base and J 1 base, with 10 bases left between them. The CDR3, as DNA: TGTGCCAGCAGCTTAGTTAGGGGCGAGAACACTGAAGCTTTCTTT. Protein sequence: CASSLVRGENTEAFF.